A selection of T cell receptor beta chains follows, all from one sample in a study of regulatory T cells in long-lasting Graves disease. TCRdb processed the multiplex PCR reads anew with MiXCR; each CDR3 protein has one entry. The repertoire consists of about 220,000 distinct CDR3 sequences, with around a fifth occurring once and the leading ten covering 12%. These data are also associated with another study on T cells in Graves' hyperthyroidism and ophthalmopathy.

The material was peripheral blood mononuclear cells (PBMCs), obtained at new diagnosis, from a patient treated with antithyroid drugs. These receptors all stem from a woman aged 25-40 years with Graves disease. Each CDR3 is given with its conserved first and last residue. D genes are given only for firm matches. Where a row states a size, it is once, few, many or the class of an expanded clone; other rows omit it.

D gene,J gene,V gene,clone size,CDR3 protein,CDR3 DNA
.,TRBJ2-7,TRBV6-2/TRBV6-3,many,CASSYFSTVGGYEQYF,TGTGCCAGCAGTTACTTCTCGACAGTGGGAGGTTACGAGCAGTACTTC
.,TRBJ1-6,TRBV28,many,CASSFLAQGRGSPLHF,TGTGCCAGCAGTTTTCTCGCACAGGGCCGGGGATCACCCCTCCACTTT
.,TRBJ2-2,TRBV19,many,CASSIRQTNTGELFF,TGTGCCAGTAGTATCAGGCAGACGAACACCGGGGAGCTGTTTTTT
.,TRBJ2-7,TRBV18,many,CASGFSTPWGEQYF,TGTGCCAGCGGGTTCTCGACGCCGTGGGGCGAGCAGTACTTC
.,TRBJ2-6,TRBV27,many,CASSRDGVSGANVLTF,TGTGCCAGCAGTCGAGATGGGGTCTCTGGGGCCAACGTCCTGACTTTC
.,TRBJ2-1,TRBV6-1,many,CASSPRPNNEQFF,TGTGCCAGCAGTCCCCGACCCAACAATGAGCAGTTCTTC
TRBD2,TRBJ2-3,TRBV29-1,many,CSHQRGLGTDTQYF,TGCAGCCATCAAAGGGGACTAGGCACAGATACGCAGTATTTT
.,TRBJ1-1,TRBV18,many,CASSPDRDTEAFF,TGTGCCAGCTCACCAGACCGGGACACTGAAGCTTTCTTT
.,TRBJ2-7,TRBV27,many,CASSPRLGGDEQYF,TGTGCCAGCAGCCCGAGACTGGGGGGAGACGAGCAGTACTTC
.,TRBJ1-1,TRBV27,few,CASSPSEAFF,TGTGCCAGCAGTCCATCTGAAGCTTTCTTT
TRBD2,TRBJ2-1,TRBV20-1,.,CSDRGGPGNEQFF,TGCAGTGATCGCGGGGGGCCGGGGAATGAGCAGTTCTTC
TRBD1,TRBJ1-5,TRBV25-1,many,CASRGQDQPQHF,TGTGCCAGCAGAGGACAGGATCAGCCCCAGCATTTT
TRBD1,TRBJ1-5,TRBV20-1,many,CSARDQRAGGFYSNQPQHF,TGCAGTGCTAGAGATCAACGGGCAGGGGGGTTCTATAGCAATCAGCCCCAGCATTTT
TRBD1,TRBJ2-3,TRBV2,.,CASRWDSLTDTQYF,TGTGCCAGCAGGTGGGACAGCTTAACAGATACGCAGTATTTT
.,TRBJ2-3,TRBV18,many,CASSPTGGADTQYF,TGTGCCAGCTCACCAACAGGGGGGGCTGATACGCAGTATTTT
.,TRBJ2-3,TRBV20-1,few,CSARKILAADTQYF,TGCAGTGCTAGAAAGATACTAGCAGCAGATACGCAGTATTTT
.,TRBJ2-5,TRBV5-1,many,CASSLYPDYGTQYF,TGCGCCAGCAGCTTGTATCCGGACTATGGGACCCAGTACTTC
.,TRBJ1-2,TRBV9,many,CASSVADSGDYTF,TGTGCCAGCAGCGTAGCTGACAGTGGCGACTACACCTTC
.,TRBJ2-5,TRBV20-1,many,CSAPGSRETQYF,TGCAGTGCTCCGGGGTCAAGAGAGACCCAGTACTTC
.,TRBJ1-1,TRBV27,many,CASSLGGGGLWTEAFF,TGTGCCAGCAGTCTCGGGGGGGGCGGGTTGTGGACTGAAGCTTTCTTT
.,TRBJ2-7,TRBV20-1,.,CSASGQGAYEQYF,TGCAGTGCTAGTGGGCAGGGAGCCTACGAGCAGTACTTC
.,TRBJ1-3,TRBV6-4,.,CASSPSGEGGGNTIYF,TGTGCCAGCAGCCCCTCGGGGGAGGGCGGCGGGAACACCATATATTTT
TRBD1,TRBJ1-5,TRBV15,many,CATSLDRVNQPQHF,TGTGCCACCAGCCTCGACAGGGTAAATCAGCCCCAGCATTTT
TRBD1,TRBJ2-1,TRBV5-6,few,CASSLARTGGTYNEQFF,TGTGCCAGCAGCTTGGCGAGGACAGGGGGTACCTACAATGAGCAATTCTTT
.,TRBJ1-1,TRBV2,many,CAIGTVNTEAFF,TGTGCCATTGGGACTGTGAACACTGAAGCTTTCTTT
TRBD1,TRBJ1-6,TRBV6-4,many,CASSDSAGQGRNSPLHF,TGTGCCAGCAGTGACTCGGCGGGACAGGGCCGGAATTCACCCCTCCACTTT
.,TRBJ1-2,TRBV18,many,CASSPGAINYGYTF,TGTGCCAGCTCACCAGGGGCAATCAACTATGGCTACACCTTC
TRBD1,TRBJ1-4,TRBV28,many,CASIPSTPQGVLNEKLFF,TGTGCCAGCATCCCATCTACCCCCCAGGGGGTTCTAAATGAAAAACTGTTTTTT
.,TRBJ2-7,TRBV11-3,.,CASSLRAGRDEQYF,TGTGCCAGCAGCCTCCGGGCAGGGCGTGACGAGCAGTACTTC
.,TRBJ1-1,TRBV7-2,many,CASSLKAGVAEAFF,TGTGCCAGCAGCCTAAAGGCAGGGGTGGCTGAAGCTTTCTTT
TRBD1,TRBJ2-1,TRBV10-1,many,CASSESDRGPDEQFF,TGCGCCAGCAGTGAGTCCGACAGGGGTCCCGATGAGCAGTTCTTC
.,TRBJ2-7,TRBV4-1,.,CASSPGPAYEQYF,TGCGCCAGCAGCCCCGGACCAGCCTACGAGCAGTACTTC
.,TRBJ1-2,TRBV6-2/TRBV6-3,many,CASSEDRRYGYTF,TGTGCCAGCAGTGAAGACAGGAGATATGGCTACACCTTC
.,TRBJ1-1,TRBV2,few,CASGLRTDTEAFF,TGTGCCAGCGGCCTAAGGACAGACACTGAAGCTTTCTTT
TRBD1,TRBJ2-2,TRBV6-1,.,CASKTGGRTGELFF,TGTGCCAGCAAGACAGGGGGCAGGACCGGGGAGCTGTTTTTT
TRBD1,TRBJ1-2,TRBV28,many,CASSHDRDREVYGYTF,TGTGCCAGCAGCCATGACCGGGACAGGGAGGTCTATGGCTACACCTTC
.,TRBJ1-4,TRBV19,many,CASSIRQNEKLFF,TGTGCCAGTAGTATAAGGCAGAATGAAAAACTGTTTTTT
TRBD2,TRBJ2-7,TRBV28,.,CASRKLAGVSYEQYF,TGTGCCAGCAGAAAACTAGCGGGAGTCTCCTACGAGCAGTACTTC
.,TRBJ2-1,TRBV27,many,CASSEVTEYNEQFF,TGTGCCAGCAGTGAGGTGACAGAATACAATGAGCAGTTCTTC
.,TRBJ2-3,TRBV11-1,.,CASSLFGAGSPDTQYF,TGTGCCAGCAGCCTCTTTGGGGCAGGGAGCCCAGATACGCAGTATTTT
TRBD2,TRBJ2-7,TRBV25-1,many,CASRGGDREQYF,TGTGCCAGCAGGGGGGGGGACCGGGAGCAGTACTTC
.,TRBJ1-2,TRBV2,many,CASSRTKVWNYGYTF,TGTGCCAGCAGTAGGACGAAAGTGTGGAACTATGGCTACACCTTC
TRBD1,TRBJ2-3,TRBV12-3/TRBV12-4,.,CASSWGQGATQYF,TGTGCCAGCAGCTGGGGACAGGGGGCGACGCAGTATTTT
TRBD1,TRBJ1-2,TRBV7-9,many,CASSLTGGYGYTF,TGTGCCAGCAGCCTAACAGGGGGCTATGGCTACACCTTC
TRBD2,TRBJ2-1,TRBV11-2,once,CASSLGLAGRDEQFF,TGTGCCAGCAGCTTAGGTCTAGCGGGACGAGATGAGCAGTTCTTC
TRBD1,TRBJ1-5,TRBV2,many,CASSEALRQGQPQHF,TGTGCCAGCAGTGAAGCCTTGAGACAGGGTCAGCCCCAGCATTTT
.,TRBJ2-1,TRBV20-1,.,CSARTLAGDGNEQFF,TGCAGTGCTAGGACTCTAGCAGGGGACGGCAATGAGCAGTTCTTC